One and the same sample provided the 28 T cell receptor beta chains below, sequenced in a study of cytomegalovirus exposure and HLA in healthy donors (dated by TCRdb to between 2016 and 2019). The library was made by the immunoSEQ multiplex PCR assay. A mixture of 60 forward primers for TCR Vbeta segments and 13 reverse primers for TCR Jbeta segments was used in the multiplex PCR. The immuneACCESS repertoire file appears here via TCRdb, limited to in-frame rearrangements. These files lack a portion of the clones; in checked studies, under half of the deficit traces to unresolved V genes, and the cause of the others is not known. This sample lists some 96,000 clones; around 64% were detected once. Approximately 3% of the sample is held by the ten biggest clonotypes. Sequences were obtained from PBMCs. These receptors originate from a man aged 55 to 70 in good health and CMV-seronegative.

The CDR3 region has the DNA TGTGCCAGCAGCCCCCAGGGTAACTATGGCTACACCTTC. Amino acid sequence: CASSPQGNYGYTF. The rearrangement uses TRBV7-3 and TRBJ1-2; a weak D match, TRBD1 (5 bases). This CDR3 contains 13 residues. The germline V and J ends were trimmed by 5 bases and 1 base, with 8 bases remaining between them. Germline V gene data show CDR1 as SGHTA and CDR2 as FQGTGA. Filled out from reference TRBV7-3 and TRBJ1-2, the complete variable domain reads GAGVSQTPSNKVTEKGKYVELRCDPISGHTALYWYRQSLGQGPEFLIYFQGTGAADDSGLPNDRFFAVRPEGSVSTLKIQRTERGDSAVYLCASSPQGNYGYTFGSGTRLTVV.

The chain recombines TRBV9 with TRBJ2-1, with D possibly TRBD2 on 6 matching bases. Trimming stripped 0 bases from V and 7 bases from J, with 23 bases between. The CDR3 is 18 residues long. CDR1 and CDR2 (germline): SGDLS, YYNGEE. CDR3 amino acids: CASSVDSGTAPSGNEQFF. In DNA, the CDR3 is TGTGCCAGCAGCGTAGATTCCGGGACTGCGCCTTCGGGGAATGAGCAGTTCTTC.

The chain combines TRBV18 with TRBJ1-1, with D unresolved. Germline V gives CDR1 KGHSH, CDR2 LQKENI. The CDR3 extends over 15 amino acids. Trimming stripped 3 bases from V and 1 base from J, with 12 bases between. CDR3 nucleotides: TGTGCCAGCTCACCCCTCCCCACAGCGAACACTGAAGCTTTCTTT. It translates to CASSPLPTANTEAFF.

This chain uses TRBV4-1 with TRBJ2-1, with a tentative D call TRBD1 (5 bases). The CDR3 length is 15 residues. V was pared by 0 bases and J by 2 bases, with 8 bases between. Germline CDR1 is MGHRA and CDR2 is YSYEKL. CDR3 nucleotides: TGCGCCAGCAGCCAAGATACAGGTACCTACAATGAGCAGTTCTTC. It specifies CASSQDTGTYNEQFF.

There are a few counts of this clone. This chain uses TRBV30 with TRBJ2-3; tentatively, D is TRBD2 (5 bases). Trimming took off 2 bases at V and 1 base at J, with 10 bases between the two ends. Germline V gives CDR1 GTSNPN, CDR2 SVGIG (reference sequence). CDR3 size: 14 residues. CDR3 region: CAWSRGPRTDTQYF. The CDR3 region has the DNA TGTGCCTGGAGTAGAGGGCCTCGCACAGATACGCAGTATTTT.

Points on this clone: The same CDR3 is also encoded by other DNA sequences in this sample. The chain has TRBV19 and TRBJ2-7; perhaps TRBD2 as D (5 bases). The CDR3 extends over 12 amino acids. Trimming shortened V by 5 bases and J by 2 bases, and 7 bases separated the two germline ends. Germline V gene sequence: CDR1 LNHDA, CDR2 SQIVND (reference sequence). The CDR3 nucleotides are TGTGCCAGTAGTTCGCGGGCCTACGAGCAGTACTTC. Protein product: CASSSRAYEQYF.

This chain links TRBV27 with TRBJ1-4; D not certain. The V end lost 3 bases, the J end lost 0 bases, and 17 bases lay between the germline ends. Germline CDR1 MNHEY, CDR2 SMNVEV (reference sequence). The CDR3 loop spans 18 amino acids. CDR3 sequence (DNA): TGTGCCAGCAGTTTCATATTCTCGGGTGATGCAACTAATGAAAAACTGTTTTTT. Protein product: CASSFIFSGDATNEKLFF.

This clone was seen only a few times. This sequence joins TRBV6-5 and TRBJ1-3; the D is unclear. V lost 5 bases, J lost 0 bases, and 11 bases lay in between. This CDR3 spans 15 amino acids. CDR1 and CDR2 (germline): MNHEY, SVGAGI. DNA for the CDR3: TGTGCCAGCAGTCTCGACTGGTACTCTGGAAACACCATATATTTT. Translating it yields CASSLDWYSGNTIYF.

This clone has more than one count but fewer than ten. The rearrangement joins TRBV7-3 to TRBJ2-7; 8 bases match TRBD1. This CDR3 is built from 13 residues. The germline V gene encodes CDR1 SGHTA and CDR2 FQGTGA. Losses at the gene ends were 4 bases for V and 6 bases for J; bases not matched to a gene: 5. Here the CDR3 reads CASSSQTGAEQYF. The CDR3, as DNA: TGTGCCAGCAGCTCCCAGACAGGGGCCGAGCAGTACTTC.

This chain links TRBV15 with TRBJ1-4; D gene unclear. CDR1 and CDR2 from the germline V gene are LNHNV and YYDKDF (reference sequence). V lost 0 bases, J lost 8 bases, and 10 bases lay in between. The CDR3 runs 14 residues. The CDR3 sequence is CATSRENTGEKLFF. DNA of the CDR3: TGTGCCACCAGCAGAGAAAACACGGGGGAAAAACTGTTTTTT. Full variable domain (remainder filled in from reference TRBV15 and TRBJ1-4): DAMVIQNPRYQVTQFGKPVTLSCSQTLNHNVMYWYQQKSSQAPKLLFHYYDKDFNNEADTPDNFQSRRPNTSFCFLDIRSPGLGDTAMYLCATSRENTGEKLFFGSGTQLSVL.

This chain connects TRBV27 to TRBJ2-1, with a possible D match to TRBD2 (6 bases). V gave up 0 bases and J gave up 6 bases, with 12 bases separating them. Germline values: CDR1 MNHEY, CDR2 SMNVEV (reference sequence). This CDR3 spans 15 amino acids. CDR3 sequence: CASSLSGGMVNEQFF. The CDR3 DNA sequence: TGTGCCAGCAGTTTATCTGGGGGGATGGTCAATGAGCAGTTCTTC.

The chain employs TRBV7-6 and TRBJ2-7, with 14 bases identical to TRBD2. The CDR3 contains 16 residues. V shed 5 bases and J 4 bases; nucleotides not matched to a gene: 7. Germline-derived CDR1 and CDR2 are SGHVS and FNYEAQ. The CDR3 DNA is TGTGCCAGCAGCGCGGGACTAGCGGGAGATCTGTACGAGCAGTACTTC. This encodes CASSAGLAGDLYEQYF.

In its sample, this clone was seen a few times. This chain links TRBV2 with TRBJ2-5; tentative D call: TRBD1 (7 bases). This CDR3 spans 13 amino acids. Trimming removed 3 bases from V and 7 bases from J, with 12 bases in between. Germline CDR1 SNHLY, CDR2 FYNNEI. The CDR3 loop is CASSDRQGGTQYF. The CDR3 DNA is TGTGCCAGCAGTGACCGGCAGGGGGGGACCCAGTACTTC.

The genes are TRBV6-4 and TRBJ2-3, with D perhaps matching TRBD2 (6 bases). V lost 4 bases to trimming and J lost 0 bases, with 11 bases between them. The germline V gene has CDR1 MRHNA and CDR2 SNTAGT. This CDR3 comprises 15 residues. This CDR3 is CASSVGTWSTDTQYF. DNA of the CDR3: TGTGCCAGCAGTGTCGGGACTTGGAGCACAGATACGCAGTATTTT.

The V and J genes are TRBV5-4 and TRBJ2-3, with a possible D match to TRBD2 (6 bases). The CDR3 consists of 15 residues. With 3 bases removed from V and 5 bases from J, the gap between germline ends came to 16 bases. The V gene's germline CDR1 is SGHNT and CDR2 YYREEE (reference sequence). CDR3 protein: CASSSLLAGGDTQYF. For the CDR3, the DNA is TGTGCCAGCAGCTCTCTACTAGCCGGCGGAGATACGCAGTATTTT. The variable domain in full, with the rest retrieved from reference TRBV5-4 and TRBJ2-3, is ETGVTQSPTHLIKTRGQQVTLRCSSQSGHNTVSWYQQALGQGPQFIFQYYREEENGRGNFPPRFSGLQFPNYSSELNVNALELDDSALYLCASSSLLAGGDTQYFGPGTRLTVL.

The chain is built from TRBV28 and TRBJ1-4; D may be TRBD1 (6 bases). V lost 6 bases, J lost 8 bases, and 22 bases lay in between. The V gene's germline CDR1 is MDHEN and CDR2 SYDVKM. This CDR3 region has 16 residues. The CDR3 here is CASRPSQTGEREKLFF. The CDR3 bases are TGTGCCAGCAGACCCAGCCAGACAGGAGAGAGGGAAAAACTGTTTTTT.

V is TRBV25-1 and J is TRBJ2-5, with 8 nucleotides matching TRBD1. This CDR3 region has 14 residues. Germline CDR1 and CDR2: MGHDK and SYGVNS. V shed 8 bases and J 5 bases; nucleotides not matched to a gene: 10. The CDR3 region is CASASQGARETQYF. CDR3 DNA sequence: TGTGCCAGCGCATCTCAGGGGGCACGGGAGACCCAGTACTTC.

The rearrangement joins TRBV15 to TRBJ1-4, with TRBD1 as a possible D gene (5 bases). Germline loops: CDR1 LNHNV, CDR2 YYDKDF (reference sequence). Deletions cut 5 bases from V and 4 bases from J, with 11 bases between. The CDR3 sequence is 14 residues long. CDR3 protein: CATSSDILNEKLFF. CDR3 bases: TGTGCCACCAGCTCGGACATTCTTAATGAAAAACTGTTTTTT.

This clone was observed a few times. This chain uses TRBV6-4 with TRBJ2-1; 11 bases are shared with TRBD1. Germline values: CDR1 MRHNA, CDR2 SNTAGT. V dropped 2 bases and J dropped 9; count of bases not matched to a gene: 3. The CDR3 sequence is 14 residues long. CDR3 sequence reads: CASSDGQGAGEQFF. CDR3 nucleotides: TGTGCCAGCAGTGACGGACAGGGGGCTGGTGAGCAGTTCTTC.

This clone has just one count. The CDR3 DNA is TGTGCCAGCAGCCAAGTGACAGGCGATAGCAATCAGCCCCAGCATTTT. This sequence encodes CASSQVTGDSNQPQHF. The chain uses TRBV4-2 and TRBJ1-5; possible D gene TRBD1, 6 bases. Trimming removed 1 base at V and 0 bases at J, with 10 bases between. CDR3 length: 16 amino acids. CDR1 is LGHNA and CDR2 is YNFKEQ in the germline V gene.

CDR3 loop: CASSRGQRGSANGYTF. CDR3 nucleotide sequence: TGTGCCAGCTCAAGGGGACAGAGAGGCTCCGCAAATGGCTACACCTTC. V gene TRBV18 combines with J gene TRBJ1-2; 7 positions match TRBD1. Germline trimming cut 5 bases from V and 6 bases from J; bases unmatched to any gene: 15. There are 16 residues in the CDR3. Germline CDR1 reads KGHSH; CDR2 reads LQKENI.

The chain combines TRBV18 with TRBJ2-7, with a tentative D call TRBD1 (7 bases). Trimming left V 5 bases short and J 4 bases short, with 15 bases between. Germline V gives CDR1 KGHSH, CDR2 LQKENI. The CDR3 loop spans 14 amino acids. CDR3 amino acids: CASSSSGGSYEQYF. DNA of the CDR3: TGTGCCAGCTCATCCTCAGGGGGGAGTTACGAGCAGTACTTC.

The rearrangement joins TRBV29-1 to TRBJ2-5, with D tentatively TRBD1 (5 bases). Looked up from germline, CDR1 is SQVTM and CDR2 is ANQGSEA. V was clipped by 0 bases and J by 9 bases, with 17 bases between them. The CDR3 extends over 14 amino acids. The CDR3 region has the DNA TGCAGCGTTGAAGATGGGGCAGAGCGTAGGGCCCAGTACTTC. Translating gives CSVEDGAERRAQYF.

This sequence joins TRBV29-1 and TRBJ1-2; D unresolved. Per germline, CDR1 SQVTM and CDR2 ANQGSEA. The CDR3 is made up of 14 amino acids. V gave up 5 bases and J gave up 2 bases, with 15 bases separating them. The CDR3 bases are TGCAGCGTTTCCGGTCTTGATCCCAACTATGGCTACACCTTC. It codes for CSVSGLDPNYGYTF.

This clone was picked up one time. V and J are TRBV7-7 and TRBJ2-5; 8 bases match TRBD1. J lost 6 bases, V lost 2 bases, and 8 bases had no gene match. CDR1 is SSHAT, CDR2 FNYEAQ, per germline (reference sequence). The CDR3 extends over 15 amino acids. In DNA form, the CDR3 reads TGTGCCAGCAGCTTAAACAGGGGGAAGGAAAAGACCCAGTACTTC. It translates to CASSLNRGKEKTQYF.

This chain joins TRBV19 and TRBJ1-5; 11 bases map to TRBD1. Germline CDR1 and CDR2: LNHDA and SQIVND (reference sequence). The J segment lost 2 bases and the V segment lost 4 bases, leaving 7 bases of the junction unmatched. This CDR3 comprises 17 residues. The CDR3 DNA is TGTGCCAGTAGTAGTCGGACAGGGGGCGCAGGCAATCAGCCCCAGCATTTT. Amino acid sequence: CASSSRTGGAGNQPQHF.

This clone came up a few times. The V call is TRBV9, the J call TRBJ2-1, with a tentative D call TRBD1 (6 bases). Trimming left V 0 bases short and J 3 bases short, with 13 bases between. The CDR3 loop spans 16 amino acids. CDR1 SGDLS and CDR2 YYNGEE come from the germline V gene. The CDR3 loop is CASSVGPGVFYNEQFF. CDR3 DNA sequence: TGTGCCAGCAGCGTAGGTCCAGGGGTTTTCTACAATGAGCAGTTCTTC. Supplemented by reference TRBV9 and TRBJ2-1, the full variable domain reads DSGVTQTPKHLITATGQRVTLRCSPRSGDLSVYWYQQSLDQGLQFLIQYYNGEERAKGNILERFSAQQFPDLHSELNLSSLELGDSALYFCASSVGPGVFYNEQFFGPGTRLTVL.

V and J are TRBV19 and TRBJ2-5; TRBD1 agrees at 10 bases. Trimming took 4 bases from V and 11 from J; bases not matched to a gene: 10. The CDR3 has 14 amino acids. CDR1 and CDR2 (germline): LNHDA, SQIVND (reference sequence). In DNA, the CDR3 is TGTGCCAGTAGTACCCTAAGCGGGACAGGGGAGCAGTACTTC. Protein product: CASSTLSGTGEQYF.